The 21 T cell receptor beta chains below all came from one sample that was sequenced in a study of CD8 T cells in ankylosing spondylitis. TCRdb re-derived calls from the 5' RACE reads in MiXCR, one entry per CDR3 protein. The table lists about 140,000 distinct CDR3 sequences, 7% to 10% of them singletons. The specimen sequenced was synovial fluid, either unsorted or a sorted T cell fraction (not recorded which). These TCRs come from a male donor with ankylosing spondylitis.

This clonotype was counted ten times or more. The junction departs from germline at one end; a sequencing error may be responsible. V is TRBV29-1 and J is TRBJ2-1; D is perhaps TRBD2 (6 bases). Germline V gene data show CDR1 as SQVTM and CDR2 as ANQGSEA. The CDR3 is 14 amino acids. The CDR3 nucleotides are TGCAGCGTTGCGGGACTCCTGCATCTCAATCAGCAGTTCTTC. This codes for CSVAGLLHLNQQFF.

The V gene is TRBV7-2, the J gene TRBJ1-5; D not resolved. Germline CDR1 reads SGHTA; CDR2 reads FQGNSA. With 1 base removed from V and 0 bases from J, the gap between germline ends came to 4 bases. The CDR3 runs 14 residues. CDR3 amino acids: CASSLEHSNQPQHF. DNA of the CDR3: TGTGCCAGCAGCTTAGAGCATAGCAATCAGCCCCAGCATTTT. Full variable domain (rest looked up from reference TRBV7-2 and TRBJ1-5): GAGVSQSPSNKVTEKGKDVELRCDPISGHTALYWYRQSLGQGLEFLIYFQGNSAPDKSGLPSDRFSAERTGGSVSTLTIQRTQQEDSAVYLCASSLEHSNQPQHFGDGTRLSIL.

This clonotype was observed a handful of times. The V call is TRBV29-1, the J call TRBJ2-4, with D perhaps TRBD1 (5 bases). The CDR3 contains 13 residues. Deletions cut 5 bases from V and 16 bases from J, with 24 bases between. Germline CDR1 reads SQVTM; CDR2 reads ANQGSEA. CDR3: CSVPRSDGQGLYF. CDR3 bases: TGCAGCGTTCCTAGATCGGACGGTCAGGGCTTATACTTC.

This clonotype has at least ten counts. The rearrangement links TRBV12-3 or TRBV12-4 to TRBJ2-7; D is unclear. The CDR3 is 12 residues long. Trimming cost V 4 bases and J 7 bases, with 11 bases left between them. CDR3 sequence: CASSSQRREQYF. Here the CDR3 DNA reads TGTGCCAGCAGTTCCCAACGCAGGGAGCAGTACTTC.

This clonotype was found many times. The genes are TRBV6-1 and TRBJ2-3; unclear D gene. CDR1 is MNHNS and CDR2 is SASEGT in the germline V gene. V dropped 8 bases and J dropped 2 bases, with 11 bases sitting between them. The CDR3 is made up of 13 amino acids. The CDR3 DNA is TGTGCCAGCGGCAGAGCCCACACAGATACGCAGTATTTT. It codes for CASGRAHTDTQYF.

The chain is built from TRBV7-6 and TRBJ1-3; TRBD1 aligns across 9 bases. The V segment lost 5 bases and the J segment 2 bases; nucleotides outside the gene matches: 4. Looked up from germline, CDR1 is SGHVS and CDR2 is FNYEAQ. This CDR3 contains 15 residues. The CDR3 DNA is TGTGCCAGCAGCCCGGGGACAGGGACTGGAAACACCATATATTTT. Its protein product is CASSPGTGTGNTIYF. The whole variable domain, remainder taken from reference TRBV7-6 and TRBJ1-3, is GAGVSQSPRYKVTKRGQDVALRCDPISGHVSLYWYRQALGQGPEFLTYFNYEAQQDKSGLPNDRFSAERPEGSISTLTIQRTEQRDSAMYRCASSPGTGTGNTIYFGEGSWLTVV.

This clonotype was counted only a few times. Given the absence of the conserved phenylalanine or tryptophan at the CDR3 end, a read error is likely. The chain joins TRBV29-1 to TRBJ2-1; 12 bases are shared with TRBD2. V lost 3 bases and J lost 1; bases outside the gene matches: 7. This CDR3 is 17 amino acids long. Germline loops: CDR1 SQVTM, CDR2 ANQGSEA. The CDR3 is CSVDSLAGGNSYNEQFL. DNA for the CDR3: TGCAGCGTTGACAGTCTAGCGGGGGGGAATTCCTACAATGAGCAGTTCCTC.

The table lists this clonotype with many counts. This chain connects TRBV5-1 to TRBJ2-5, with D unresolved. Trimming shortened V by 0 bases and J by 2 bases, and 14 bases separated the two germline ends. Germline V lookup: CDR1 SGHRS, CDR2 YFSETQ. The CDR3 has 16 residues. CDR3 bases: TGCGCCAGCAGCTTGGTCGTGGTGGCCGAACAAGAGACCCAGTACTTC. Protein sequence: CASSLVVVAEQETQYF.

This clonotype showed up many times. The V gene is TRBV6-2 or TRBV6-3, the J gene TRBJ2-7, with 8 bases lining up with TRBD1. CDR1 is MNHEY and CDR2 is SVGEGT in the germline V gene. The V gene end was trimmed by 5 bases and the J gene end by 3 bases; junction bases not matched to a gene: 9. The CDR3 is 15 amino acids. This CDR3 is CASSPYRTGNYEQYF. DNA of the CDR3: TGTGCCAGCAGTCCTTACCGGACAGGGAACTACGAGCAGTACTTC.

This clonotype has only a few counts. This chain joins TRBV4-1 and TRBJ2-4; D might be TRBD2 (5 bases). This CDR3 has 16 residues. V was cut by 4 bases and J by 6 bases, with 19 bases left in between. CDR1 MGHRA and CDR2 YSYEKL come from the germline V gene. CDR3 in DNA: TGCGCCAGCAGCCTCCTCGCTAGCAGGTCCCCAAACATTCAGTACTTC. It specifies CASSLLASRSPNIQYF.

This clonotype was picked up many times. V usage is TRBV12-3 or TRBV12-4 and J usage is TRBJ2-1; 7 bases are shared with TRBD1. V gave up 6 bases and J gave up 0 bases; unmatched junction bases: 5. The CDR3 is 15 amino acids. In nucleotides, the CDR3 is TGTGCCAGCAGACCCGGGACAGCCTCCTACAATGAGCAGTTCTTC. Translating gives CASRPGTASYNEQFF.

This clonotype was picked up many times. The chain combines TRBV7-2 with TRBJ1-5; D is perhaps TRBD1 (6 bases). Germline V gene sequence: CDR1 SGHTA, CDR2 FQGNSA. Trimming pared 2 bases from V and 3 bases from J, leaving 8 bases between. The CDR3 has 14 amino acids. The CDR3 reads CASSLRGINQPQHF. The CDR3 DNA is TGTGCCAGCAGCTTAAGGGGGATCAATCAGCCCCAGCATTTT.

The gene calls are TRBV6-5 and TRBJ2-7; perhaps TRBD1 as D (5 bases). Germline-derived CDR1 and CDR2 are MNHEY and SVGAGI. V shed 0 bases and J shed 6 bases, with 12 bases lying between them. The CDR3 runs to 14 residues. CDR3 DNA sequence: TGTGCCAGCAGTTACTCGCTTCAGGGCTTCGAGCAGTACTTC. This codes for CASSYSLQGFEQYF.

This clonotype was recorded a few times. The chain recombines TRBV9 with TRBJ2-1, with D possibly TRBD2 on 7 matching bases. This CDR3 has 15 amino acids. The V end was cut by 0 bases, the J end by 6 bases, with 13 bases between. Per germline, CDR1 SGDLS and CDR2 YYNGEE. In nucleotides, the CDR3 is TGTGCCAGCAGCGTAGAGGGGGGGGAGGGCAATGAGCAGTTCTTC. It yields the protein CASSVEGGEGNEQFF. The full variable domain, rest sourced from reference TRBV9 and TRBJ2-1, is DSGVTQTPKHLITATGQRVTLRCSPRSGDLSVYWYQQSLDQGLQFLIQYYNGEERAKGNILERFSAQQFPDLHSELNLSSLELGDSALYFCASSVEGGEGNEQFFGPGTRLTVL.

This chain connects TRBV9 to TRBJ1-5, with 9 bases identical to TRBD1. Trimming cost V 4 bases and J 6 bases; bases outside gene matches: 8. The CDR3 runs 15 residues. Germline V CDR1 and CDR2: SGDLS, YYNGEE. CDR3 in DNA: TGTGCCAGCAGCCCCCGGGACAGGGAGATTCAGCCCCAGCATTTT. Its translation: CASSPRDREIQPQHF. Supplemented by reference TRBV9 and TRBJ1-5, the full variable domain reads DSGVTQTPKHLITATGQRVTLRCSPRSGDLSVYWYQQSLDQGLQFLIQYYNGEERAKGNILERFSAQQFPDLHSELNLSSLELGDSALYFCASSPRDREIQPQHFGDGTRLSIL.

The chain uses TRBV2 and TRBJ2-4; possibly TRBD1 for D (5 bases). This CDR3 contains 16 residues. The ends were cut back, 7 bases at V and 2 bases at J, with 18 bases in the middle. Per the germline V gene, CDR1 is SNHLY and CDR2 is FYNNEI. CDR3 in amino acids: CASNAQGMMTKNIQYF. The CDR3 coding sequence is TGTGCCAGCAATGCGCAGGGAATGATGACCAAAAACATTCAGTACTTC.

This clonotype turned up a few times. The V call is TRBV12-3 or TRBV12-4, the J call TRBJ1-6, with D unresolved. V was pared by 2 bases and J by 3 bases, with 8 bases between. CDR3 size: 15 residues. The CDR3 nucleotides are TGTGCCAGCAGTTTATCCGGGTTCTATAATTCACCCCTCCACTTT. It translates to CASSLSGFYNSPLHF.

This clonotype was seen ten or more times. The V and J genes are TRBV6-2 or TRBV6-3 and TRBJ2-2; D might be TRBD1 (5 bases). The CDR3 runs 15 residues. V lost 3 bases to trimming and J lost 0 bases, with 8 bases between them. Germline V CDR1 and CDR2: MNHEY, SVGEGT. The CDR3 reads CASSYNRPNTGELFF. The CDR3 nucleotides are TGTGCCAGCAGTTATAACAGGCCGAACACCGGGGAGCTGTTTTTT.

This clonotype showed up many times. The chain joins TRBV7-2 to TRBJ2-5; D tentatively reads TRBD1 or TRBD2 (5 bases each). The V gene's germline CDR1 is SGHTA and CDR2 FQGNSA. Trimming stripped 5 bases from V and 1 base from J, with 17 bases between. The CDR3 has 16 residues. CDR3 in DNA: TGTGCCAGCAGCCCTACCGGGACGACCTTCCAAGAGACCCAGTACTTC. Translated: CASSPTGTTFQETQYF. Drawing the rest from reference TRBV7-2 and TRBJ2-5, the complete variable domain is GAGVSQSPSNKVTEKGKDVELRCDPISGHTALYWYRQSLGQGLEFLIYFQGNSAPDKSGLPSDRFSAERTGGSVSTLTIQRTQQEDSAVYLCASSPTGTTFQETQYFGPGTRLLVL.

The rearrangement joins TRBV28 to TRBJ1-2; D not certain. Trimming pared 11 bases from V and 2 bases from J, leaving 15 bases between. CDR3 length: 13 residues. Germline V CDR1 and CDR2: MDHEN, SYDVKM. The CDR3 DNA is TGTGCCTCCCAATTTGGGAGCAACTATGGCTACACCTTC. Protein: CASQFGSNYGYTF.

The sample holds many counts of this clonotype. The chain combines TRBV12-3 or TRBV12-4 with TRBJ2-3; the match to TRBD2 covers 8 bases. V dropped 3 bases and J dropped 4; count of bases not matched to a gene: 6. CDR3 size: 15 residues. The CDR3 region is CASSLASGFSDTQYF. CDR3 in DNA: TGTGCCAGCAGTTTGGCTAGCGGGTTCTCAGATACGCAGTATTTT.